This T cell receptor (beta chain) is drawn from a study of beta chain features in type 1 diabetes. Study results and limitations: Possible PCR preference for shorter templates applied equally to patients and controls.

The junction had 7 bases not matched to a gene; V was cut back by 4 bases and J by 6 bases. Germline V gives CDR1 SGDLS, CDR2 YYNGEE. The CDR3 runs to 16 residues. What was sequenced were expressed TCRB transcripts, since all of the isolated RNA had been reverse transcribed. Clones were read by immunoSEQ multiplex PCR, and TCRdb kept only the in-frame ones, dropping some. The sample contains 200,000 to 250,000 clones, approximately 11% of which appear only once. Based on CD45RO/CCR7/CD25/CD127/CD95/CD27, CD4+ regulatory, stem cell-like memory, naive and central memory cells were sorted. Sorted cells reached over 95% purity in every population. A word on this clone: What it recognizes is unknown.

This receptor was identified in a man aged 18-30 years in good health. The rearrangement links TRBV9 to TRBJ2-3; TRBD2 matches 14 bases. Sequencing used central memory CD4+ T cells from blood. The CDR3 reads CASSLGLAGGHDTQYF. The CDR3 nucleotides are TGTGCCAGCAGCCTCGGACTAGCGGGAGGTCACGATACGCAGTATTTT.